A single T cell receptor beta chain is shown here with its context. What it binds is not known. The source of the sample is a study of CD8 T cells in ankylosing spondylitis. Looked up from germline, CDR1 is DFQATT and CDR2 is SNEGSKA (reference sequence). Trimming at V came to 2 bases and at J to 5 bases, leaving 9 bases not matched to a gene. The CDR3 is made up of 17 amino acids. The study's findings and limits: Previously reported in reactive arthritis synovial fluid and blood were some of the motif variants. One TCR beta motif, made up of about 8 highly homologous variants, appeared characteristic of ankylosing spondylitis blood.

Each CDR3 protein is one row after TCRdb ran MiXCR on the 5' RACE reads. This table has tens of thousands of distinct CDR3 sequences, under 30% appearing once. Sequences were obtained from blood, either unsorted or a sorted T cell fraction (not recorded which). The clonotype originates from a male donor with ankylosing spondylitis or in good health (not recorded which). This sequence joins TRBV20-1 and TRBJ2-2; 12 bases fit TRBD2. The chain's CDR3 is CSARNRLAGDSTGELFF. The DNA for the CDR3 is TGCAGTGCTAGAAATCGACTAGCGGGAGATAGTACCGGGGAGCTGTTTTTT.